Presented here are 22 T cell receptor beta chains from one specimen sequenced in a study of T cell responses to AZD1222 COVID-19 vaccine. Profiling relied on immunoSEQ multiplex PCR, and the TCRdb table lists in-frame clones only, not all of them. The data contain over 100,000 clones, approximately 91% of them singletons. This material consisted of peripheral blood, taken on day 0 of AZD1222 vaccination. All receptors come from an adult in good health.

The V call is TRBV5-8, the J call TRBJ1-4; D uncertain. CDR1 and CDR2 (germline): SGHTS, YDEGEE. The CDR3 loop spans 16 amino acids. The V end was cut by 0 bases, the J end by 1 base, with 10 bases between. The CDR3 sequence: CASSLASVITNEKLFF. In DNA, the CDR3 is TGTGCCAGCAGCTTGGCCTCGGTCATAACTAATGAAAAACTGTTTTTT.

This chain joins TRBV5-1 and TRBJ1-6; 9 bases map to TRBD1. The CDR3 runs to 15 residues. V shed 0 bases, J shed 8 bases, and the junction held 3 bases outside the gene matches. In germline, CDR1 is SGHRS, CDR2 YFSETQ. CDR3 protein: CASSLAGTGYSPLHF. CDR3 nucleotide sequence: TGCGCCAGCAGCTTGGCCGGGACAGGGTATTCACCCCTCCACTTT.

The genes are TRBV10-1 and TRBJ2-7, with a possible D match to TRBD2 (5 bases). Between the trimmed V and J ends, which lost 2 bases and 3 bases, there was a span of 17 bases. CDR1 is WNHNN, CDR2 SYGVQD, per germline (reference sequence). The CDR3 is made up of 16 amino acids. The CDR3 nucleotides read TGCGCCAGCAGTGAGCCCGCCCCACTAGTACACTACGAGCAGTACTTC. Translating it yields CASSEPAPLVHYEQYF.

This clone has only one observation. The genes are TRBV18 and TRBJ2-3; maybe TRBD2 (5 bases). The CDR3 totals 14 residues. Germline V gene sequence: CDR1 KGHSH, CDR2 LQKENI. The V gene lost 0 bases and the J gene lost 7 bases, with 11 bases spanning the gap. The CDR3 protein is CASSPPEAVHTQYF. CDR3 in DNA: TGTGCCAGCTCACCACCGGAGGCCGTCCATACGCAGTATTTT.

DNA of the CDR3: TGTGCCAGCAGCTTAGAACAGGGTAATAATTCACCCCTCCACTTT. As protein: CASSLEQGNNSPLHF. This chain links TRBV11-2 with TRBJ1-6, with a weak D call TRBD1 (6 bases). Germline-derived CDR1 and CDR2 are SGHAT and FQNNGV. The CDR3 extends over 15 amino acids. V lost 0 bases to trimming and J lost 5 bases, with 8 bases between them. The whole variable domain, filled in from reference TRBV11-2 and TRBJ1-6, reads EAGVAQSPRYKIIEKRQSVAFWCNPISGHATLYWYQQILGQGPKLLIQFQNNGVVDDSQLPKDRFSAERLKGVDSTLKIQPAKLEDSAVYLCASSLEQGNNSPLHFGNGTRLTVT.

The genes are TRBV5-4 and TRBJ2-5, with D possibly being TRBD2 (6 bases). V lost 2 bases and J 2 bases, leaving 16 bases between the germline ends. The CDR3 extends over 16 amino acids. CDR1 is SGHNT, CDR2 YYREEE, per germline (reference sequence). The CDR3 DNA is TGTGCCAGCAGCTTTCCCGGGACTGTTCATCAAGAGACCCAGTACTTC. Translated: CASSFPGTVHQETQYF.

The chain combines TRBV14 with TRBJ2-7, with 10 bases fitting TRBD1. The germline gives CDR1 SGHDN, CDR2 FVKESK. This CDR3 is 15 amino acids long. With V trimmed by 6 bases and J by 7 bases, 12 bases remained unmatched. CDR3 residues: CASRVNGQGVGEQYF. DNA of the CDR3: TGTGCCAGCAGGGTAAACGGACAGGGGGTTGGGGAGCAGTACTTC.

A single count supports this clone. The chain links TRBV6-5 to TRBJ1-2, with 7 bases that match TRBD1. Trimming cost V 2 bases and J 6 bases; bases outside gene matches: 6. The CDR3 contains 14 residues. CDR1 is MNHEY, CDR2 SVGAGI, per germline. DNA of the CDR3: TGTGCCAGCAGTTACCACGACAGGGAGGATGGCTACACCTTC. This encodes CASSYHDREDGYTF.

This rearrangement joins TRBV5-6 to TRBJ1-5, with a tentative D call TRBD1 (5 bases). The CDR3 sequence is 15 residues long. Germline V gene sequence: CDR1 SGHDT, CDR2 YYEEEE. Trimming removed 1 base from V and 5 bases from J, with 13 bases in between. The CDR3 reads CASSLQGGTHQPQHF. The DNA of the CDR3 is TGTGCCAGCAGCTTGCAGGGAGGAACTCATCAGCCCCAGCATTTT.

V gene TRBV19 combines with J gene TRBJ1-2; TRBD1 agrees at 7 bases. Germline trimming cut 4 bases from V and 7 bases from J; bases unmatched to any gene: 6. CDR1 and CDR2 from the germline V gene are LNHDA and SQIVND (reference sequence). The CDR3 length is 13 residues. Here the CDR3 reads CASSRQGRVGYTF. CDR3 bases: TGTGCCAGTAGTAGACAGGGACGAGTTGGCTACACCTTC.

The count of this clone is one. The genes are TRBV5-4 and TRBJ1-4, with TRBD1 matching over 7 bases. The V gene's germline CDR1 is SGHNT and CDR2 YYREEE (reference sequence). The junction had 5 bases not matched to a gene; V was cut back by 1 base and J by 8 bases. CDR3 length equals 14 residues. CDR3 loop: CASSLRTGGEKLFF. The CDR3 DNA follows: TGTGCCAGCAGCTTGAGGACAGGTGGGGAAAAACTGTTTTTT.

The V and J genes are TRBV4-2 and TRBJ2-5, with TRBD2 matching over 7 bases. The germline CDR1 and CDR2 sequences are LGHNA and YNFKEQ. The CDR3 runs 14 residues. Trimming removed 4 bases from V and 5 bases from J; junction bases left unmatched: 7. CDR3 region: CASSPGGVAETQYF. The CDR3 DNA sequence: TGTGCCAGCAGCCCTGGGGGGGTCGCGGAGACCCAGTACTTC.

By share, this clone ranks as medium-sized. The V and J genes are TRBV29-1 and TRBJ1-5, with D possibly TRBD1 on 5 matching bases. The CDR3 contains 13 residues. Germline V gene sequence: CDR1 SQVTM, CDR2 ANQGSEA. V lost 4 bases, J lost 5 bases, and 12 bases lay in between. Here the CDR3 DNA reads TGCAGCGTTGGGGAGGGGCCATATCAGCCCCAGCATTTT. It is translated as CSVGEGPYQPQHF.

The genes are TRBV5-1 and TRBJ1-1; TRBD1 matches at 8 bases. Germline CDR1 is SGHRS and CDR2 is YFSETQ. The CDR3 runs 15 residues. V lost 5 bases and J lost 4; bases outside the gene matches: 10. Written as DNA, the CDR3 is TGCGCCAGCAGAATGTTGTGGCAGGGGGCCACTGAAGCTTTCTTT. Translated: CASRMLWQGATEAFF.

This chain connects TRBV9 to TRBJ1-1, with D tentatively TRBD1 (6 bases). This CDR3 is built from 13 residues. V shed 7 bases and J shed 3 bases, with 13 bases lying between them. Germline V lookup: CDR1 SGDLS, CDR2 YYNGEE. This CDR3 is CASGRGGDTEAFF. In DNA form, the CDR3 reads TGTGCCAGCGGCAGGGGAGGGGACACTGAAGCTTTCTTT.

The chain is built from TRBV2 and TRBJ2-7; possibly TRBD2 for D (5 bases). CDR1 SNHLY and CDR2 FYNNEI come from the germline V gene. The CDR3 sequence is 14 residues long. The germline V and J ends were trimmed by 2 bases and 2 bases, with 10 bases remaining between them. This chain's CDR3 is CASSERTLTYEQYF. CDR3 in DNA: TGTGCCAGCAGTGAAAGGACTCTAACCTACGAGCAGTACTTC.

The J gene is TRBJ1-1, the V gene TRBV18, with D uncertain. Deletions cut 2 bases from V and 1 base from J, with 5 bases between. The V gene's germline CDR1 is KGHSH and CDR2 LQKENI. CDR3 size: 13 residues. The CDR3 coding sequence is TGTGCCAGCTCACCAACCAGGAACACTGAAGCTTTCTTT. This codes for CASSPTRNTEAFF.

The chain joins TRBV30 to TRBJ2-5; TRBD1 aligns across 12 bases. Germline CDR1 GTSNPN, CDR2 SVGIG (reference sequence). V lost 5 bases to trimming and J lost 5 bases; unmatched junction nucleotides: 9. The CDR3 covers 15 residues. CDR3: CAWLGQGARRETQYF. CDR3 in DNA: TGTGCCTGGCTGGGACAGGGGGCGCGACGGGAGACCCAGTACTTC. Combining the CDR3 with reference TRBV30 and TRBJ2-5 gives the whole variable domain SQTIHQWPATLVQPVGSPLSLECTVEGTSNPNLYWYRQAAGRGLQLLFYSVGIGQISSEVPQNLSASRPQDRQFILSSKKLLLSDSGFYLCAWLGQGARRETQYFGPGTRLLVL.

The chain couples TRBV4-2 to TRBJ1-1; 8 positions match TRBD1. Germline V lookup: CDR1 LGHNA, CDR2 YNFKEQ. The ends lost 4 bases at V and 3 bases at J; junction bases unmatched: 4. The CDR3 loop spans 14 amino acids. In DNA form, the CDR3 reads TGTGCCAGCAGCCCCCTGGACAGGGACACTGAAGCTTTCTTT. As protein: CASSPLDRDTEAFF.

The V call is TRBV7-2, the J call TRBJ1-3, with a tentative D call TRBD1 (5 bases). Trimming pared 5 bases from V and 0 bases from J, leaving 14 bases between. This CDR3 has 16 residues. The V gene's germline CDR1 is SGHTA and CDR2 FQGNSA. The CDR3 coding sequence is TGTGCCAGCAGCCTGGACAATAATATCTCTGGAAACACCATATATTTT. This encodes CASSLDNNISGNTIYF.

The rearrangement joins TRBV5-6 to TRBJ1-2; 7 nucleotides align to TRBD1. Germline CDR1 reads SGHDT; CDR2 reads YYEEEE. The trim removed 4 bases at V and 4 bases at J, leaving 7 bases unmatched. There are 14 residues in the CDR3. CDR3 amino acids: CASSLGGGLYGYTF. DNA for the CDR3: TGTGCCAGCAGCCTCGGAGGGGGCCTCTATGGCTACACCTTC.

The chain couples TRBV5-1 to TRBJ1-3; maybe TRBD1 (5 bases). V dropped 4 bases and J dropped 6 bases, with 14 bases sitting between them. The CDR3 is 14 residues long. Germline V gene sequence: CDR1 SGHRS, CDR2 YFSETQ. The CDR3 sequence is CASSPAGGVNTIYF. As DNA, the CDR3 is TGCGCCAGCAGCCCGGCCGGGGGAGTAAACACCATATATTTT.